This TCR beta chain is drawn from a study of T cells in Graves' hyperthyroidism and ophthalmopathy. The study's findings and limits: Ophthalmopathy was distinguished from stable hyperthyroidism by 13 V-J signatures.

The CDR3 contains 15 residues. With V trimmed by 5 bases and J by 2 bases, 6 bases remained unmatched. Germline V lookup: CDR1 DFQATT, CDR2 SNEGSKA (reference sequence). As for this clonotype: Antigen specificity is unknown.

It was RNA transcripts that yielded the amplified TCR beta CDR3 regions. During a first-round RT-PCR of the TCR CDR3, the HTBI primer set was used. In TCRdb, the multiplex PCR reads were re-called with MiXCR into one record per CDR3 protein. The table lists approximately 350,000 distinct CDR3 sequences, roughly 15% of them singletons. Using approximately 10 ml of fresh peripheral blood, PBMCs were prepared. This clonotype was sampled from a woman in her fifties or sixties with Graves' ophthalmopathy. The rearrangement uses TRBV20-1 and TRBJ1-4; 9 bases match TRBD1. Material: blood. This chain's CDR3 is CSAQQGASTNEKLFF. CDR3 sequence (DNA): TGCAGTGCTCAACAGGGGGCGAGTACTAATGAAAAACTGTTTTTT.